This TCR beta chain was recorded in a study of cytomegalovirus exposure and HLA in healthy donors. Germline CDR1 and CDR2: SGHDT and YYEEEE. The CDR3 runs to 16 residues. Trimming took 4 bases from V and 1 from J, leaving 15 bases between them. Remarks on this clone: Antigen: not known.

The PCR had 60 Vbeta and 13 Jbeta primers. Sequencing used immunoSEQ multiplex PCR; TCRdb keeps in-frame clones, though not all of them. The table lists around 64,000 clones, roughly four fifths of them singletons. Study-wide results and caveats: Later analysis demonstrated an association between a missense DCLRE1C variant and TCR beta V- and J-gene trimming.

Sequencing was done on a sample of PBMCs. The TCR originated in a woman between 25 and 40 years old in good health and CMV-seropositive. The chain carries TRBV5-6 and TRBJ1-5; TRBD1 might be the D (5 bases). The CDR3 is CASSAQGIRSNQPQHF. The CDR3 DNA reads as TGTGCCAGCAGCGCCCAGGGTATTAGGAGCAATCAGCCCCAGCATTTT.